This T cell receptor (beta chain) appears in the sequencing data of a study of neurological immune-mediated disorders. Study-level information: Secondary progressive cases numbered 3 among the 35 or so multiple sclerosis patients, while the other 31 were relapsing-remitting. Study results and limitations: Across subjects, expanded clones had no CDR3 amino acid sequences in common, pointing to private repertoires in all groups. HTLV-1-associated myelopathy showed the most TCR clonal expansion; multiple sclerosis the least, below healthy controls.

Ten or more counts support this clonotype. The antigen is not known. MiXCR, applied by TCRdb to the 5' RACE reads, yields one record per CDR3 protein. Of about 55,000 distinct CDR3 sequences listed, just under 4% are singletons. The sorted libraries were prepared using around 990,000 CD4+ or CD8+ T cells that had themselves been sorted. The germline V gene encodes CDR1 ENHRY and CDR2 SYGVKD. Trimming stripped 4 bases from V and 2 bases from J, with 14 bases between. This CDR3 has 15 amino acids. The source is a woman aged 40 to 50 with multiple sclerosis. The rearrangement links TRBV10-3 to TRBJ1-2, with a weak D call TRBD1 (6 bases). The sample comprised CD4+ T cells from blood. The CDR3 is CAISGTGKRNYGYTF. The CDR3 nucleotides are TGTGCCATCAGTGGAACAGGGAAAAGAAACTATGGCTACACCTTC.